This TCR beta chain comes out of a study of T cell responses to AZD1222 COVID-19 vaccine. Study conclusions and caveats: Nearly half of the spike-specific TCRs reportedly recognize variant regions that carry no mutations. Researchers took repertoire samples only after the peak T cell response had come. The breadth and depth of Spike-specific TCRs increased once two AZD1222 doses had been given. Donors were mostly white British, more females; clonal diversity possibly underestimated.

As regards this clone: The antigen remains unidentified.

Generated by immunoSEQ multiplex PCR, the TCRdb table keeps only in-frame clones and is missing some. The table records some 140,000 clones, approximately 88% of them present only once. Germline lookup yields CDR1 LGHDT and CDR2 YNNKEL (reference sequence). The CDR3 has 14 amino acids. The V and J ends lost 6 bases and 3 bases, in that order; junction bases with no gene match: 7. Sequences were derived from peripheral blood, sampled on day 0 of AZD1222 vaccination. The receptor comes from an adult in good health. V usage is TRBV3-1 (or the pseudogene TRBV3-2) and J usage is TRBJ1-2; 7 nucleotides line up with TRBD1. DNA of the CDR3: TGTGCCAGCAGGCCGACAGGGCGGGACTATGGCTACACCTTC. It codes for CASRPTGRDYGYTF.